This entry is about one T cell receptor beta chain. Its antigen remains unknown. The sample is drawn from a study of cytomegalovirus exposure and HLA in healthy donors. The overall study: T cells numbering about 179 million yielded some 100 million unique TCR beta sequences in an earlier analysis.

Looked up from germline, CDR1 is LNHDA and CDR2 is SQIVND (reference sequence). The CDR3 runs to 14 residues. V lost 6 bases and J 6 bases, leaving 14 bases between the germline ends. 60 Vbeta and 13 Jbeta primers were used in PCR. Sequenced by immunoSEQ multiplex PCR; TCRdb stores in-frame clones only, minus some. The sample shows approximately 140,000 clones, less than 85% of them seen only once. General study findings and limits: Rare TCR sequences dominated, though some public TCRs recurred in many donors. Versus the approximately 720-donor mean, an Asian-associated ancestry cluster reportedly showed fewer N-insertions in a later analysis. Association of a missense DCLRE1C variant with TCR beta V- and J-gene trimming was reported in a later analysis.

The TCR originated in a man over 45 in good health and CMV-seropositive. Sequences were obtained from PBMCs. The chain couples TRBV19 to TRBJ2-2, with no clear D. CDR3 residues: CASSLTRGPGELFF. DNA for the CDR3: TGTGCCAGTAGCTTGACACGTGGCCCCGGGGAGCTGTTTTTT.